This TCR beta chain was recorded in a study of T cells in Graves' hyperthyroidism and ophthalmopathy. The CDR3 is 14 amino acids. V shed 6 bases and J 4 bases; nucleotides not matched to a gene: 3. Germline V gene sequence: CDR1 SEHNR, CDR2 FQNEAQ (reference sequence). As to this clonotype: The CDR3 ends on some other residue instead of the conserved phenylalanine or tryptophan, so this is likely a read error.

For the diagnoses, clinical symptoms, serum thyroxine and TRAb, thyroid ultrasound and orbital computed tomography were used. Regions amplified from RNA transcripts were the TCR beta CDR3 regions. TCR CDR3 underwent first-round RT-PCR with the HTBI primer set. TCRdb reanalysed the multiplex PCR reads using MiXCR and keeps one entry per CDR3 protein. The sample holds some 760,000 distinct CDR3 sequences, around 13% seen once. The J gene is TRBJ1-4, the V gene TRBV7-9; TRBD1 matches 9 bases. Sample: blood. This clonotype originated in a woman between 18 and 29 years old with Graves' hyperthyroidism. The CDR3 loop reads CASRPGQGNEKLFL. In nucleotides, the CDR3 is TGTGCCAGCAGACCGGGACAGGGTAATGAAAAACTGTTTCTT.